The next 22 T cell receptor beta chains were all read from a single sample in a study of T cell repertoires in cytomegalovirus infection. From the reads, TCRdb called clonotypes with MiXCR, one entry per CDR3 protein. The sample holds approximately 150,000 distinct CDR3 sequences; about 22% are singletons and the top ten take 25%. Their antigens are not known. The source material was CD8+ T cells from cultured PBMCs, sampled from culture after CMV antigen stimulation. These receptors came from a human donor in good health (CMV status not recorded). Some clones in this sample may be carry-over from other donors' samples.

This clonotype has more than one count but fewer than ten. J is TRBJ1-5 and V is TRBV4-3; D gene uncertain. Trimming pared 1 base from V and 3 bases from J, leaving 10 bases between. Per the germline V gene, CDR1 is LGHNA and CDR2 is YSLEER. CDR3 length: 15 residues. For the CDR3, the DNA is TGCGCCAGCAGCCAAGGACTGTCCAACAATCAGCCCCAGCATTTT. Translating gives CASSQGLSNNQPQHF.

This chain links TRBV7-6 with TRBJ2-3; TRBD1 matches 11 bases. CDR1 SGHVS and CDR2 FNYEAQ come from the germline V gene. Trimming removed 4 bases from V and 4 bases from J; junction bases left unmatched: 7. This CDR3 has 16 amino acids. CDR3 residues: CASSSPGTGGSDTQYF. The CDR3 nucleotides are TGTGCCAGCAGCTCTCCCGGGACAGGGGGGTCAGATACGCAGTATTTT.

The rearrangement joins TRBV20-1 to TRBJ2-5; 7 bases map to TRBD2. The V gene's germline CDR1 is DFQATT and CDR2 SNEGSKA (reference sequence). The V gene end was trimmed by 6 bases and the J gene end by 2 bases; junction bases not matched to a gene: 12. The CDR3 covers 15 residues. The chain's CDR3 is CSADGVAGKQETQYF. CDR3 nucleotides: TGCAGTGCAGATGGAGTAGCGGGCAAACAAGAGACCCAGTACTTC.

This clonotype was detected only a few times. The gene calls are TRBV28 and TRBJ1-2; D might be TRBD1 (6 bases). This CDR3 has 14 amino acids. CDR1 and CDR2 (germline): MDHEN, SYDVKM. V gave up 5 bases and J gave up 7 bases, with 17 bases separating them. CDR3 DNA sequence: TGTGCCAGCAGTCTACCGGACAGACGATCTGGCTACACCTTC. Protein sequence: CASSLPDRRSGYTF.

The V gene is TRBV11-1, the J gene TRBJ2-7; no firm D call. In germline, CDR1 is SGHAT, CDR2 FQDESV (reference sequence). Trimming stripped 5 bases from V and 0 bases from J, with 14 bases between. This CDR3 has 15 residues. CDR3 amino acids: CASSPGLGASYEQYF. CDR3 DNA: TGTGCCAGCAGCCCTGGTCTGGGCGCCTCCTACGAGCAGTACTTC.

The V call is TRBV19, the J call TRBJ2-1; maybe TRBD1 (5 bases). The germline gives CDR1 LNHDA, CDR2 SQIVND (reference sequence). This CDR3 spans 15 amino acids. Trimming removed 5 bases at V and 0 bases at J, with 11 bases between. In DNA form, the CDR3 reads TGTGCCAGTAGTGCAAGGACAAGCTCCTACAATGAGCAGTTCTTC. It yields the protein CASSARTSSYNEQFF.

The CDR3 sequence is CASSYDRGLYSNQPQHF. CDR3 coding DNA: TGTGCCAGCAGTTATGACAGGGGGCTCTATAGCAATCAGCCCCAGCATTTT. The V gene is TRBV12-3 or TRBV12-4, the J gene TRBJ1-5, with TRBD1 matching 10 bases. CDR3 length equals 17 residues. V shed 4 bases and J 0 bases; nucleotides not matched to a gene: 6.

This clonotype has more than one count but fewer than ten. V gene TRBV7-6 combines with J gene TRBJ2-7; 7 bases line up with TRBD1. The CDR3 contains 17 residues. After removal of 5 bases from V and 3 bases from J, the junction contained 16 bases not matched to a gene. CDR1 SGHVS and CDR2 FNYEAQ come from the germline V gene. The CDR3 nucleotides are TGTGCCAGCAGCCCATGGGACAGAGGCCCCGCTAACTACGAGCAGTACTTC. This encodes CASSPWDRGPANYEQYF. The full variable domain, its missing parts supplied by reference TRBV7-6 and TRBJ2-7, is GAGVSQSPRYKVTKRGQDVALRCDPISGHVSLYWYRQALGQGPEFLTYFNYEAQQDKSGLPNDRFSAERPEGSISTLTIQRTEQRDSAMYRCASSPWDRGPANYEQYFGPGTRLTVT.

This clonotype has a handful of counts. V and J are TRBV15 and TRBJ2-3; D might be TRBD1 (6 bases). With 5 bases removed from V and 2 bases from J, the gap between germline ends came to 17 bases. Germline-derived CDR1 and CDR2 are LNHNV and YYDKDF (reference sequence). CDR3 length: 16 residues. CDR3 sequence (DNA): TGTGCCACCAGCCGAGGACAGCCTCCTTTCACAGATACGCAGTATTTT. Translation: CATSRGQPPFTDTQYF.

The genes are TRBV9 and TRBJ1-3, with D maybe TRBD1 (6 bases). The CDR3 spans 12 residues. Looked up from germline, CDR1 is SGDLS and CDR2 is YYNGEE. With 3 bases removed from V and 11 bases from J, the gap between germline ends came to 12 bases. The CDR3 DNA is TGTGCCAGCAGCGATACAGGGTCAGCCATATATTTT. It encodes CASSDTGSAIYF.

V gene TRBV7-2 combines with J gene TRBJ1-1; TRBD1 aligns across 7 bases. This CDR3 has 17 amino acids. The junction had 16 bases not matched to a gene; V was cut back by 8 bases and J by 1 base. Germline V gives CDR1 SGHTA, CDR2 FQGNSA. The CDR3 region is CASGNLFQGVENTEAFF. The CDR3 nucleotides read TGTGCCAGCGGAAATCTGTTCCAGGGGGTGGAGAACACTGAAGCTTTCTTT. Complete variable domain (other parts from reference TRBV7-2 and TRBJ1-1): GAGVSQSPSNKVTEKGKDVELRCDPISGHTALYWYRQSLGQGLEFLIYFQGNSAPDKSGLPSDRFSAERTGGSVSTLTIQRTQQEDSAVYLCASGNLFQGVENTEAFFGQGTRLTVV.

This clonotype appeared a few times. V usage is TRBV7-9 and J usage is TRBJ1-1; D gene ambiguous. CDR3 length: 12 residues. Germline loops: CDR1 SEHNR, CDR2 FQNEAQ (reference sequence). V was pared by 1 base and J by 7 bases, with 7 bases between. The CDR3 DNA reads TGTGCCAGCAGCTTAGGAAATGGTGAAGCTTTCTTT. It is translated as CASSLGNGEAFF.

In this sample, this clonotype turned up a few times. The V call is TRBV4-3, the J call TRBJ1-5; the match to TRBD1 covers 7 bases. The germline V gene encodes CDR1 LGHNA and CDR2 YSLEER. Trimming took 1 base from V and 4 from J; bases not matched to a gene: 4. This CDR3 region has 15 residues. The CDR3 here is CASSQGTGENQPQHF. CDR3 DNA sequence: TGCGCCAGCAGCCAAGGAACAGGGGAAAATCAGCCCCAGCATTTT.

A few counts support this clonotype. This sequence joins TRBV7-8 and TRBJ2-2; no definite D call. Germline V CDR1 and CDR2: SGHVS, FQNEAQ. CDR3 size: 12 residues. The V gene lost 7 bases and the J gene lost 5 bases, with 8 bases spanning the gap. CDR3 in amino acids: CASIPRTGELFF. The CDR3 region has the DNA TGTGCCAGCATTCCCAGGACCGGGGAGCTGTTTTTT.

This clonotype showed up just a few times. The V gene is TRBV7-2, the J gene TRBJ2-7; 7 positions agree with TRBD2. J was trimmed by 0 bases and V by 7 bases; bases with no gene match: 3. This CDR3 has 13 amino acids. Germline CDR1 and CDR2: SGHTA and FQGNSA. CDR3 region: CASTGGPSYEQYF. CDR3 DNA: TGTGCCAGCACGGGGGGTCCCTCCTACGAGCAGTACTTC.

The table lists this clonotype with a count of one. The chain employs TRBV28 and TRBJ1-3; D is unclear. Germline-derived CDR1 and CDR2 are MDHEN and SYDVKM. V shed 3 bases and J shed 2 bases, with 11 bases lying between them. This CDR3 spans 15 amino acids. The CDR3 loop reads CASSFPGLAGNTIYF. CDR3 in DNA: TGTGCCAGCAGTTTCCCAGGCCTCGCTGGAAACACCATATATTTT.

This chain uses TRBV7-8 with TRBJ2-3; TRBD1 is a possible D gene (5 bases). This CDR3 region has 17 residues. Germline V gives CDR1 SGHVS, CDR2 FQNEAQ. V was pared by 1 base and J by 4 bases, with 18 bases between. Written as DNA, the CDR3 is TGTGCCAGCAGCTTAGAACTCCAGGGCTTTAGGTCAGATACGCAGTATTTT. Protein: CASSLELQGFRSDTQYF. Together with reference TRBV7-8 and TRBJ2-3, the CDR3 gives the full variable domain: GAGVSQSPRYKVAKRGQDVALRCDPISGHVSLFWYQQALGQGPEFLTYFQNEAQLDKSGLPSDRFFAERPEGSVSTLKIQRTQQEDSAVYLCASSLELQGFRSDTQYFGPGTRLTVL.

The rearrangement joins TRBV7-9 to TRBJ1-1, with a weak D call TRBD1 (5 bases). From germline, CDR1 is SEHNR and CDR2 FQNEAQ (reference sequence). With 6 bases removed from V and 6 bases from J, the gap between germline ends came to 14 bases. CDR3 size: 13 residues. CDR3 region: CASSLPGNAEAFF. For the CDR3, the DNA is TGTGCCAGCAGTCTCCCAGGGAATGCTGAAGCTTTCTTT.

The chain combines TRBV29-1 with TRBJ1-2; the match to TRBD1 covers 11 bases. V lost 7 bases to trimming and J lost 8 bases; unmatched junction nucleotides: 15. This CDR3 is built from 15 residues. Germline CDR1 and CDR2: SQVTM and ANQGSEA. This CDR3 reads CSAGRTGGPSEGYTF. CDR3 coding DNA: TGCAGCGCCGGTAGGACAGGGGGCCCCTCGGAAGGCTACACCTTC.

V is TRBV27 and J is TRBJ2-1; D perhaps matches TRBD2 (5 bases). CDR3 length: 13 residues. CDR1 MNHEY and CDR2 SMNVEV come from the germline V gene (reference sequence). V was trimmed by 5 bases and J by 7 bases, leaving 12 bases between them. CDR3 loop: CASSLLTSNEQFF. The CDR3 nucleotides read TGTGCCAGCAGTCTACTAACTAGTAATGAGCAGTTCTTC.

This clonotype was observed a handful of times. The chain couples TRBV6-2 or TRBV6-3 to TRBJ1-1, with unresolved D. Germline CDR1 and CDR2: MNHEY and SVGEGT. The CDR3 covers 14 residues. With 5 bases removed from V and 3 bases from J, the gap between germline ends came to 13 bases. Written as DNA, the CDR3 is TGTGCCAGCAGTGACGTTCAGGACTACACTGAAGCTTTCTTT. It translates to CASSDVQDYTEAFF.

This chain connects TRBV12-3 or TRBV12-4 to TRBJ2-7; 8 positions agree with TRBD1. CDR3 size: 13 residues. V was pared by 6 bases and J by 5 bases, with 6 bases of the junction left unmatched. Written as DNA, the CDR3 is TGTGCCAGCAGACCCGGACAGGGTCACGAGCAGTACTTC. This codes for CASRPGQGHEQYF.